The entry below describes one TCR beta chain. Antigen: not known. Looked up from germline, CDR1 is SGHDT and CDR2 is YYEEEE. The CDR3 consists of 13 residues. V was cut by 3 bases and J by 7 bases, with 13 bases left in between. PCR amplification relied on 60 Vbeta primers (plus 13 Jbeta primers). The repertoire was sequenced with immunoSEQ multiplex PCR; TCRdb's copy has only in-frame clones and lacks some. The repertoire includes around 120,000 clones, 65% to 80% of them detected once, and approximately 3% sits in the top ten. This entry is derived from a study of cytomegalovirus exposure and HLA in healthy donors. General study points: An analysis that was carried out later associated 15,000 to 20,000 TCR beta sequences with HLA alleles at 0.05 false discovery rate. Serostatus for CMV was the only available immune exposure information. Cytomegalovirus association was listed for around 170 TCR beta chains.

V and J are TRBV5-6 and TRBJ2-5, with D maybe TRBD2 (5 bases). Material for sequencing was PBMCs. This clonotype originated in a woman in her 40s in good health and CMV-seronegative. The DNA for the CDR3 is TGTGCCAGCAGCTGGTCGGCCCGGGGGACCCAGTACTTC. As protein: CASSWSARGTQYF. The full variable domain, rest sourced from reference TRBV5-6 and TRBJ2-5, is DAGVTQSPTHLIKTRGQQVTLRCSPKSGHDTVSWYQQALGQGPQFIFQYYEEEERQRGNFPDRFSGHQFPNYSSELNVNALLLGDSALYLCASSWSARGTQYFGPGTRLLVL.